One sample yielded the 29 T cell receptor beta chains listed below, sequenced in a study of beta chain features in type 1 diabetes (dated by TCRdb to 2016 to 2019). Libraries came from the immunoSEQ multiplex PCR assay. The entire amount of isolated RNA was reverse transcribed using the High Capacity cDNA Reverse Transcription Kit, so the sequenced TCRB transcripts were expressed ones. The immuneACCESS repertoire file appears here via TCRdb, limited to in-frame rearrangements. These files lack a portion of the clones; in checked studies, under half of the deficit traces to unresolved V genes, and the cause of the others is not known. In all, the sample holds 300,000 to 400,000 clones, and approximately 12% of those were seen once. The ten largest clones add up to about 0.015% of the sample. Their cognate antigens are unknown. What the work shows at the level of the full study, not this receptor alone: Type 1 diabetes patients showed a moderate but significant shortening of TCRB CDR3 length in all four CD4+ subsets.

The sample comprised naive CD4+ T cells from blood. The cell subset or site label for this specimen denotes: true naive CD4+ T cells. These TCRs come from a young woman with type 1 diabetes.

This clone was counted between two and nine times. The chain uses TRBV10-2 and TRBJ1-1; D not resolved. Germline assignment: CDR1 WSHSY and CDR2 SAAADI. V was cut by 4 bases and J by 4 bases, with 13 bases left in between. The CDR3 is 14 amino acids. Written as DNA, the CDR3 is TGCGCCAGCAGTGTGAGGGAGTTCAGCACTGAAGCTTTCTTT. Protein product: CASSVREFSTEAFF.

This chain connects TRBV4-2 to TRBJ2-1; the D gene is possibly TRBD1 (5 bases). V lost 0 bases to trimming and J lost 7 bases, with 13 bases between them. The CDR3 has 15 residues. Germline V gene lookup returns CDR1 LGHNA and CDR2 YNFKEQ. CDR3 amino acids: CASSQDHQGFNEQFF. CDR3 nucleotides: TGTGCCAGCAGCCAAGATCATCAGGGTTTTAATGAGCAGTTCTTC.

This clone was seen more than once but under ten times. This chain uses TRBV11-3 with TRBJ1-2, with D possibly matching TRBD1 (5 bases). Trimming took off 5 bases at V and 5 bases at J, with 15 bases between the two ends. The CDR3 has 14 residues. From germline, CDR1 is SGHNT and CDR2 YENEEA. The chain's CDR3 is CASSASAQEYGYTF. The CDR3 nucleotides read TGTGCCAGCAGCGCATCGGCACAGGAGTATGGCTACACCTTC.

The table lists this clone with a few counts. J is TRBJ1-2 and V is TRBV25-1, with 8 positions matching TRBD1. This CDR3 contains 11 residues. The V and J ends lost 8 bases and 8 bases, in that order; junction bases with no gene match: 4. Germline V lookup: CDR1 MGHDK, CDR2 SYGVNS. CDR3: CASGGTGGYTF. The CDR3 DNA follows: TGTGCCAGCGGAGGGACAGGAGGCTACACCTTC.

This clone was seen a few times. The CDR3 loop is CASSPLVQSSYNEQFF. DNA of the CDR3: TGTGCCAGCAGCCCACTGGTACAGAGCTCCTACAATGAGCAGTTCTTC. The V and J genes are TRBV7-9 and TRBJ2-1; no firm D call. CDR1 is SEHNR, CDR2 FQNEAQ, per germline (reference sequence). V was cut by 5 bases and J by 0 bases, with 14 bases left in between. The CDR3 loop spans 16 amino acids.

This clone was found a few times. This chain uses TRBV7-2 with TRBJ1-1; unclear D gene. The CDR3 totals 15 residues. Trimming cost V 0 bases and J 0 bases, with 8 bases left between them. CDR1 and CDR2 from the germline V gene are SGHTA and FQGNSA. The CDR3 sequence is CASSLAAVMNTEAFF. In DNA, the CDR3 is TGTGCCAGCAGCTTAGCGGCAGTCATGAACACTGAAGCTTTCTTT. The complete variable domain, with remaining parts taken from reference TRBV7-2 and TRBJ1-1, reads GAGVSQSPSNKVTEKGKDVELRCDPISGHTALYWYRQSLGQGLEFLIYFQGNSAPDKSGLPSDRFSAERTGGSVSTLTIQRTQQEDSAVYLCASSLAAVMNTEAFFGQGTRLTVV.

This clone was seen a few times. The chain has TRBV5-6 and TRBJ2-1; 7 positions match TRBD2. CDR1 and CDR2 from the germline V gene are SGHDT and YYEEEE. V shed 4 bases, J shed 0 bases, and the junction held 7 bases outside the gene matches. There are 16 residues in the CDR3. Written as DNA, the CDR3 is TGTGCCAGCAGCCCGCTCGCTAGCGGCTCCTACAATGAGCAGTTCTTC. The encoded protein is CASSPLASGSYNEQFF.

The DNA for the CDR3 is TGTGCCAGCAGCTTGAGACTAGCGGGAGGAGAGAACACCGGGGAGCTGTTTTTT. Translating it yields CASSLRLAGGENTGELFF. The V call is TRBV7-7, the J call TRBJ2-2; 13 nucleotides line up with TRBD2. CDR3 size: 18 residues. The trim removed 3 bases at V and 1 base at J, leaving 5 bases unmatched. Germline CDR1 SSHAT, CDR2 FNYEAQ (reference sequence).

The chain combines TRBV19 with TRBJ2-4; perhaps TRBD1 as D (6 bases). V shed 4 bases and J shed 5 bases, with 15 bases lying between them. Germline loops: CDR1 LNHDA, CDR2 SQIVND (reference sequence). This CDR3 has 15 amino acids. The DNA of the CDR3 is TGTGCCAGTAGTACTACTCCTTGGGGGCAAAACATTCAGTACTTC. Protein: CASSTTPWGQNIQYF.

This clone was recorded a few times. The V call is TRBV28, the J call TRBJ1-2; 10 bases are a match to TRBD1. CDR1 is MDHEN, CDR2 SYDVKM, per germline. V gave up 1 base and J gave up 8 bases; unmatched junction bases: 16. The CDR3 has 18 amino acids. CDR3 in DNA: TGTGCCAGCAGTTTATTAATGCATGCTGGGGACAGGGGCAGGGGCTACACCTTC. Translated: CASSLLMHAGDRGRGYTF.

The chain is built from TRBV28 and TRBJ1-1; D remains unclear. Germline loops: CDR1 MDHEN, CDR2 SYDVKM. Between the trimmed V and J ends, which lost 4 bases and 0 bases, there was a span of 6 bases. The CDR3 runs to 13 residues. In nucleotides, the CDR3 is TGTGCCAGCAGTTGGCAAGTGAACACTGAAGCTTTCTTT. Translating gives CASSWQVNTEAFF.

This chain connects TRBV5-4 to TRBJ2-1, with D tentatively TRBD2 (6 bases). Germline assignment: CDR1 SGHNT and CDR2 YYREEE (reference sequence). The V end was cut by 3 bases, the J end by 5 bases, with 24 bases between. The CDR3 has 18 amino acids. The CDR3 bases are TGTGCCAGCAGCTCCCAGCTCCGGCAGGGAGGTTCGAACAATGAGCAGTTCTTC. It translates to CASSSQLRQGGSNNEQFF.

This clone was seen repeatedly, ten times or more. This sequence joins TRBV29-1 and TRBJ1-5; D is ambiguous. With 7 bases removed from V and 0 bases from J, the gap between germline ends came to 10 bases. The CDR3 covers 13 residues. The germline CDR1 and CDR2 sequences are SQVTM and ANQGSEA. The CDR3 loop reads CSAQEGSNQPQHF. The CDR3 DNA reads TGCAGCGCGCAGGAGGGTAGCAATCAGCCCCAGCATTTT.

This clone was seen only a few times. The chain has TRBV5-1 and TRBJ2-1; 9 positions agree with TRBD2. The CDR3 is 14 amino acids. Germline assignment: CDR1 SGHRS and CDR2 YFSETQ. V trimming: 5 bases; J trimming: 6 bases; junction bases outside the gene matches: 6. In DNA, the CDR3 is TGCGCCAGCAGACCGACTAGCGGCTCCAATGAGCAGTTCTTC. Translation: CASRPTSGSNEQFF.

J is TRBJ2-1 and V is TRBV5-6; the match to TRBD2 covers 9 bases. After removal of 4 bases from V and 0 bases from J, the junction contained 2 bases not matched to a gene. CDR1 is SGHDT, CDR2 YYEEEE, per germline. The CDR3 consists of 15 residues. This CDR3 is CASSQAGGSYNEQFF. The CDR3 DNA sequence: TGTGCCAGCAGCCAAGCGGGAGGCTCCTACAATGAGCAGTTCTTC.

The gene calls are TRBV7-2 and TRBJ1-2; TRBD1 agrees at 9 bases. In germline, CDR1 is SGHTA, CDR2 FQGNSA. Trimming removed 5 bases from V and 7 bases from J; junction bases left unmatched: 11. The CDR3 has 15 residues. Written as DNA, the CDR3 is TGTGCCAGCAGCCCGGCCGGGACAGGGACTTTTGGCTACACCTTC. Amino acid sequence: CASSPAGTGTFGYTF.

Comment on this clone: This sample includes further DNA sequences coding for the same CDR3. The rearrangement links TRBV18 to TRBJ2-1; 12 nucleotides align to TRBD2. CDR1 and CDR2 (germline): KGHSH, LQKENI. The CDR3 contains 17 residues. The junction had 3 bases not matched to a gene; V was cut back by 2 bases and J by 1 base. The CDR3 protein is CASSPRLAGVSYNEQFF. The CDR3 DNA reads as TGTGCCAGCTCACCAAGACTAGCGGGAGTGTCCTACAATGAGCAGTTCTTC.

The V call is TRBV11-2, the J call TRBJ2-7; 7 nucleotides agree with TRBD2. V gave up 7 bases and J gave up 6 bases; unmatched junction bases: 9. The CDR3 runs 13 residues. Germline V gives CDR1 SGHAT, CDR2 FQNNGV. CDR3 in amino acids: CASNPVGEGEQYF. The CDR3 DNA sequence: TGTGCCAGCAACCCTGTGGGGGAGGGCGAGCAGTACTTC.

This clone appeared a few times. This sequence joins TRBV30 and TRBJ1-2; the D gene is possibly TRBD1 (5 bases). The germline gives CDR1 GTSNPN, CDR2 SVGIG (reference sequence). Trimming stripped 2 bases from V and 7 bases from J, with 11 bases between. CDR3 length: 12 residues. CDR3 sequence: CAWSQGSRGYTF. For the CDR3, the DNA is TGTGCCTGGAGTCAGGGTAGTCGTGGCTACACCTTC.

The CDR3 sequence: CASSSGIRNYGYTF. DNA for the CDR3: TGTGCCAGCAGCTCGGGGATTCGTAACTATGGCTACACCTTC. This rearrangement joins TRBV7-2 to TRBJ1-2; D unresolved. V was shortened by 4 bases and J by 1 base, with 10 bases between the two germline ends. Germline V lookup: CDR1 SGHTA, CDR2 FQGNSA. This CDR3 spans 14 amino acids.

V is TRBV5-6 and J is TRBJ1-1; D is uncertain. V gave up 4 bases and J gave up 4 bases, with 8 bases separating them. CDR3 length: 12 amino acids. Germline V gives CDR1 SGHDT, CDR2 YYEEEE. CDR3 nucleotide sequence: TGTGCCAGCAGCCTACTAGGCACTGAAGCTTTCTTT. It codes for CASSLLGTEAFF. The variable domain in full, completed from reference TRBV5-6 and TRBJ1-1, reads DAGVTQSPTHLIKTRGQQVTLRCSPKSGHDTVSWYQQALGQGPQFIFQYYEEEERQRGNFPDRFSGHQFPNYSSELNVNALLLGDSALYLCASSLLGTEAFFGQGTRLTVV.

The chain couples TRBV2 to TRBJ1-1; D possibly corresponds to TRBD1 (5 bases). CDR3 length: 12 residues. Deletions cut 8 bases from V and 10 bases from J, with 17 bases between. Germline V gene sequence: CDR1 SNHLY, CDR2 FYNNEI. The CDR3 spells CASGGGVIGAFF. DNA for the CDR3: TGTGCCAGCGGGGGAGGGGTCATCGGAGCTTTCTTT.

This clone has more than one count but fewer than ten. The chain couples TRBV2 to TRBJ2-1, with D tentatively TRBD2 (5 bases). V dropped 6 bases and J dropped 9 bases, with 15 bases sitting between them. Looked up from germline, CDR1 is SNHLY and CDR2 is FYNNEI. The CDR3 has 13 residues. CDR3 DNA sequence: TGTGCCAGCAGCCCTCGTTTGGGGAGTGAGCAGTTCTTC. Residues: CASSPRLGSEQFF.

The chain is built from TRBV5-4 and TRBJ1-2, with TRBD1 as a possible D gene (5 bases). CDR1 is SGHNT and CDR2 is YYREEE in the germline V gene (reference sequence). The CDR3 runs 15 residues. Trimming pared 4 bases from V and 6 bases from J, leaving 19 bases between. The CDR3, as DNA: TGTGCCAGCAGCGACCAGACCCGGGGAGGGGATGGCTACACCTTC. The encoded protein is CASSDQTRGGDGYTF.

There are a few counts of this clone. V and J are TRBV6-1 and TRBJ2-1; TRBD2 agrees at 10 bases. Germline assignment: CDR1 MNHNS and CDR2 SASEGT. Trimming took 8 bases from V and 7 from J; bases not matched to a gene: 5. The CDR3 spans 13 residues. CDR3 amino acids: CASGPSGSNEQFF. The DNA of the CDR3 is TGTGCCAGCGGGCCTAGCGGGAGTAATGAGCAGTTCTTC.

This clone was seen more than once but under ten times. This CDR3 is also generated by other DNA sequences in the sample. V and J are TRBV29-1 and TRBJ1-2; 7 nucleotides match TRBD1. The CDR3 spans 12 residues. Germline values: CDR1 SQVTM, CDR2 ANQGSEA. With 6 bases clipped from V and 3 bases from J, the junction kept 4 bases outside the gene matches. CDR3 protein: CSVLDRDYGYTF. The CDR3 nucleotides are TGCAGCGTCCTCGACAGGGACTATGGCTACACCTTC.

This clone has a handful of counts. The rearrangement links TRBV28 to TRBJ2-2; weak D call: TRBD1 (6 bases). This CDR3 has 15 amino acids. V dropped 2 bases and J dropped 3 bases, with 10 bases sitting between them. The germline V gene encodes CDR1 MDHEN and CDR2 SYDVKM. CDR3 sequence: CASSLGTRDTGELFF. CDR3 coding DNA: TGTGCCAGCAGTTTAGGGACAAGAGACACCGGGGAGCTGTTTTTT.

This clone has only a few counts. The J gene is TRBJ2-7, the V gene TRBV19, with D perhaps TRBD2 (5 bases). Germline CDR1 LNHDA, CDR2 SQIVND (reference sequence). Trimming shortened V by 4 bases and J by 3 bases, and 13 bases separated the two germline ends. The length of the CDR3 is 14 residues. Here the CDR3 DNA reads TGTGCCAGTAGTACCTCCCGGGATTTCTACGAGCAGTACTTC. It translates to CASSTSRDFYEQYF.

Only a few counts were recorded for this clone. The rearrangement uses TRBV28 and TRBJ2-1; D might be TRBD2 (6 bases). V lost 6 bases and J 3 bases, leaving 15 bases between the germline ends. The V gene's germline CDR1 is MDHEN and CDR2 SYDVKM. CDR3 length: 15 residues. The CDR3 sequence is CASSLAGTLYNEQFF. CDR3 nucleotide sequence: TGTGCCAGCAGCCTGGCGGGGACCCTCTACAATGAGCAGTTCTTC.